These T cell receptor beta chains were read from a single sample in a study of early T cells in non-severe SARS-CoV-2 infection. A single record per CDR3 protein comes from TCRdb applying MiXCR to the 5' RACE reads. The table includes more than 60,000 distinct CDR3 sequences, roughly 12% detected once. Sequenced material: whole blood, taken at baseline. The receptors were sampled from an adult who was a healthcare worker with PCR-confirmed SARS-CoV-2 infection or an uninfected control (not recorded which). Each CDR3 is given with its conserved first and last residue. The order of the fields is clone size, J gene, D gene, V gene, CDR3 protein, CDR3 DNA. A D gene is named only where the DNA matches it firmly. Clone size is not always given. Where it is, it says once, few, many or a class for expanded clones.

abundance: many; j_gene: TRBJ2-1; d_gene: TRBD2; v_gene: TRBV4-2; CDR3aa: CASSPWRSGVDEQFF; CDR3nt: TGTGCCAGCAGCCCCTGGCGTAGCGGGGTGGATGAGCAGTTCTTC
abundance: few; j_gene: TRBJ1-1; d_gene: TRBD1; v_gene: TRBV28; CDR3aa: CASATTGGRTEAFF; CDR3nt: TGTGCCAGCGCAACGACAGGGGGCCGGACTGAAGCTTTCTTT
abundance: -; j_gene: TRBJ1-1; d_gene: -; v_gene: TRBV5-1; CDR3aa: CASSPRSGQRNTEAFF; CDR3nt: TGCGCCAGCAGCCCCCGGTCTGGCCAGCGGAACACTGAAGCTTTCTTT
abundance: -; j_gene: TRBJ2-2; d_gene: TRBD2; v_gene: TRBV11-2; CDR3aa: CASSSGLLTGELFF; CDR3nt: TGTGCCAGCAGCTCGGGACTACTGACCGGGGAGCTGTTTTTT
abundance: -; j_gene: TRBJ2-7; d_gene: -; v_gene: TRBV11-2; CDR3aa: CASSRRASYEQYF; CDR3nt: TGTGCCAGCAGCCGCAGGGCTTCCTACGAGCAGTACTTC
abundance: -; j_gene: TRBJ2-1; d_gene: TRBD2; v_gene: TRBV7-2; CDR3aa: CASSSSAGTYNEQFF; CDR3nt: TGTGCCAGCAGCTCTTCAGCGGGGACCTACAATGAGCAGTTCTTC
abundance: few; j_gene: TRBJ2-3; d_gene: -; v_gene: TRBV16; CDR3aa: CASSRIRGSTDTQYF; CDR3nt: TGTGCCAGCAGCCGAATAAGGGGCAGCACAGATACGCAGTATTTT
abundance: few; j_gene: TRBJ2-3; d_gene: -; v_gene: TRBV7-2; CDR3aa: CASSYLLASTDTQYF; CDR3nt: TGTGCCAGCAGCTACTTACTTGCTAGCACAGATACGCAGTATTTT
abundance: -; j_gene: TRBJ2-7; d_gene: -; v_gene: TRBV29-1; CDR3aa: CSVETQGHEQYF; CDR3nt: TGCAGCGTTGAAACACAGGGACACGAGCAGTACTTC
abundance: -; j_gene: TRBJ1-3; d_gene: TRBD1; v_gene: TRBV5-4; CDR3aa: CASGDRGNTIYF; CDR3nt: TGTGCCAGCGGGGACAGAGGAAACACCATATATTTT
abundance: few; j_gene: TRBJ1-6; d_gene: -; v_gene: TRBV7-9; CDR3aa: CASSPGGSPLHF; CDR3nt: TGTGCCAGCAGCCCCGGTGGTTCACCCCTCCACTTT
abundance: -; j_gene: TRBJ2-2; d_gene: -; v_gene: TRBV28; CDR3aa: CASSFVGRNTGELFF; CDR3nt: TGTGCCAGCAGTTTCGTAGGACGGAACACCGGGGAGCTGTTTTTT
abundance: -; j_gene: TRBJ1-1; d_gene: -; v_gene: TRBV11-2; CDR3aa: CASSPRRAGNTEAFF; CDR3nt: TGTGCCAGCAGCCCCCGGAGAGCAGGGAACACTGAAGCTTTCTTT
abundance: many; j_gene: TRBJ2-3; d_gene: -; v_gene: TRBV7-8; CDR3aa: CASSFLGGTNTDTQYF; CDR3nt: TGTGCCAGCAGCTTTTTAGGGGGGACTAACACAGATACGCAGTATTTT
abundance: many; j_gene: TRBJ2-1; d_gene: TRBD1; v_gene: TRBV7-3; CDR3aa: CASSHLDREDEQFF; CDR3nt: TGTGCCAGCAGCCACCTGGACAGGGAAGATGAGCAGTTCTTC
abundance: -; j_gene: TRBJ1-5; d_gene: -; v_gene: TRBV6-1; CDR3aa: CASSESPSRQPQHF; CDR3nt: TGTGCCAGCAGTGAATCCCCCAGCAGGCAGCCCCAGCATTTT
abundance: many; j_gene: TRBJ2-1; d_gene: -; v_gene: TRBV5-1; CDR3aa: CASGGGQTYNEQFF; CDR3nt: TGCGCCAGCGGGGGCGGGCAGACCTACAATGAGCAGTTCTTC
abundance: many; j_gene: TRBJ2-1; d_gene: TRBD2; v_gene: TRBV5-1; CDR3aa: CASSTGGSVNEQFF; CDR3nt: TGCGCCAGCAGCACGGGGGGAAGTGTCAATGAGCAGTTCTTC
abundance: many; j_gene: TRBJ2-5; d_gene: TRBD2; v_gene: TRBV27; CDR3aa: CASSSPRGGVGETQYF; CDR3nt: TGTGCCAGCAGTTCCCCACGCGGGGGGGTAGGAGAGACCCAGTACTTC
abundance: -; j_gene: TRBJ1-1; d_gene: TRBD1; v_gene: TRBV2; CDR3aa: CASRRDRNTEAFF; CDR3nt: TGTGCCAGCAGGCGGGACAGGAACACTGAAGCTTTCTTT
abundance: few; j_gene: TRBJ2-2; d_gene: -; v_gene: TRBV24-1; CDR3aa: CATSDLGRGNTGELFF; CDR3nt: TGTGCCACCAGTGATTTGGGCAGGGGGAACACCGGGGAGCTGTTTTTT
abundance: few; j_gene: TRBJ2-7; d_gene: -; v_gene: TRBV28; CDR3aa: CASSFAPNRAQGNEQYF; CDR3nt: TGTGCCAGCAGTTTTGCCCCCAACCGGGCCCAGGGGAACGAGCAGTACTTC
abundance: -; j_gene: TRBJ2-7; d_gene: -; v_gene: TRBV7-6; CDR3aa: CASSLAPRRGIYEQYF; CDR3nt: TGTGCCAGCAGCTTAGCCCCTCGACGGGGGATCTACGAGCAGTACTTC
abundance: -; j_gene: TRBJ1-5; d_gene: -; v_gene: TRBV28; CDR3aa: CASTKDSLGIPQHF; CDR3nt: TGTGCCAGCACCAAGGACAGCCTAGGAATACCCCAGCATTTT
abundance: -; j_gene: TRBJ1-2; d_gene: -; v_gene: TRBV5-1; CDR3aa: CASSRAPEVGYTF; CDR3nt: TGCGCCAGCAGCCGCGCCCCAGAGGTAGGCTACACCTTC
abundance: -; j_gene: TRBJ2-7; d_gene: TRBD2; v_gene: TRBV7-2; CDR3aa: CASSVTSGGPYEQYF; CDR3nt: TGTGCCAGCAGCGTCACTAGCGGGGGACCGTACGAGCAGTACTTC